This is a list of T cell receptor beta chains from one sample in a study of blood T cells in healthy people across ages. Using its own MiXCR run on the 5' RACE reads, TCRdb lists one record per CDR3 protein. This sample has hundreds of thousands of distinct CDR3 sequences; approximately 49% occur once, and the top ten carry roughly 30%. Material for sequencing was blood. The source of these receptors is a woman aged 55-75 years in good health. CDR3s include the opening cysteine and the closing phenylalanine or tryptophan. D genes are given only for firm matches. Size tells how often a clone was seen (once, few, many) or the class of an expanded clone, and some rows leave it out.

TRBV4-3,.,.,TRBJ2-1,TGCGCCAGCAGCCAACTAGGGGCAGATGAGCAGTTCTTC,CASSQLGADEQFF
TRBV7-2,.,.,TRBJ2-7,TGTGCCAGCAGCCCCCTGGAGAGGGCTCAGTACTTC,CASSPLERAQYF
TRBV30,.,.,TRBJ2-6,TGTGCCAGGAGTGTTGCGGGGGCCAACGTCCTGACTTTC,CARSVAGANVLTF
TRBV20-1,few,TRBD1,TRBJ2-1,TGCAGTGCTAGAGACAGGGGGCTTGAGTTCTTC,CSARDRGLEFF
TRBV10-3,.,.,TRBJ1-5,TGTGCCATCAGGGACGAGGGGAACTTTCAGCCCCAGCATTTT,CAIRDEGNFQPQHF
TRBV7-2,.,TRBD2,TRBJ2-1,TGTGCCAGCAGCACCAGACTAGCGGGAGGGGAGACCCAGTTCTTC,CASSTRLAGGETQFF
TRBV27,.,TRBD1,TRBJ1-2,TGTGCCAGCAGTTTGTACGGACAGGGCACCTATGGCTACACCTTC,CASSLYGQGTYGYTF
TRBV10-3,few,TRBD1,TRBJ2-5,TGTGCCAGCAGTGGCGACAGGGGAGAGACCCAGTACTTC,CASSGDRGETQYF
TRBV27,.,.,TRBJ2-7,TGTGCCAGCAACCCCGGGAGCTCCTACGGGCAGTACTTC,CASNPGSSYGQYF
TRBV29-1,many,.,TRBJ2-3,TGCAGCGTTGGGAAGAGAATACAGGACACGCAGTATTTT,CSVGKRIQDTQYF
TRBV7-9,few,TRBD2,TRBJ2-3,TGTGCCAGCAGCTTCCTACGGGGACTATTCACAGATACGCAGTATTTT,CASSFLRGLFTDTQYF
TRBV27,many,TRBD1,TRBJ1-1,TGTGCCAGCAGGAGACAGGGGAACACTGAAGCTTTCTTT,CASRRQGNTEAFF
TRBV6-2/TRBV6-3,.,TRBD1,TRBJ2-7,TGTGCCAGCAGTTGGCGACAGGGGGGCTACGAGCAGTACTTC,CASSWRQGGYEQYF
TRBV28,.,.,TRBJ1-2,TGTGCCAGCAGTTTGCCAATGAACTATGGCCACACCTTC,CASSLPMNYGHTF
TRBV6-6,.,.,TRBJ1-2,TGTGCCAGCATTCCCCAGGGGATTGGGGGCTACACCTTC,CASIPQGIGGYTF
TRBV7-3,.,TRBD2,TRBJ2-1,TGTGCCAGCAGCTTAACTAGCGGGACTACCGCCGCAGAGCGTAATGAGCAGTTCTTC,CASSLTSGTTAAERNEQFF
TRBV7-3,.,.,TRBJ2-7,TGTGCCAGCAGCTTGACTGGGCGGGGAAACTACGAGCAGTACTTC,CASSLTGRGNYEQYF
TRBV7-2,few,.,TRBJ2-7,TGTGCCAGCAGCTTAGTAGTTGGACAGACCGAGCAGTACTTC,CASSLVVGQTEQYF
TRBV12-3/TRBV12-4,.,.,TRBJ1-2,TGTGCCAGCAGCCCCGGCGGGAGAGGCTACACCTTC,CASSPGGRGYTF
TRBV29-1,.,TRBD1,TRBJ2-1,TGCAGCGTTGCTTGGGGACAGGGGATTGAGCAGTTCTTC,CSVAWGQGIEQFF
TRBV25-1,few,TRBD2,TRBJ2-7,TGTGCCAGCAGTGACGGAGCGGGAGTAGACGAGCAGTACTTC,CASSDGAGVDEQYF
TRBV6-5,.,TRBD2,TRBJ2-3,TGTGCCAGCACCCGATCTAGCGGGAGCACAGATACGCAGTATTTT,CASTRSSGSTDTQYF
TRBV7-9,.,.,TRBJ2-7,TGTGCCAGCAGCTTGTCCACAAGGGACCTCGTACCTTACGAGCAGTACTTC,CASSLSTRDLVPYEQYF
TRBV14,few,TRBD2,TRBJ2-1,TGTGCCAGCGGCCTAGCGGGAGGTTATGAGCAGTTCTTC,CASGLAGGYEQFF
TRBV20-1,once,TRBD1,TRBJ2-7,TGCAGTGCTGTCGGGACAGGGGTCTACGAGCAGTACTTC,CSAVGTGVYEQYF
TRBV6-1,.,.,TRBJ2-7,TGTGCCAGCAGCGTGGGACCCAGGGGGCAGTACTTC,CASSVGPRGQYF
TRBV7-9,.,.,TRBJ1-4,TGTGCCAGCAGCTTCCCCATAGGGGAAAAACTGTTTTTT,CASSFPIGEKLFF
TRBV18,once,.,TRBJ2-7,TGTGCCAGCTCACCATACAGGGCACACGAGCAGTACTTC,CASSPYRAHEQYF
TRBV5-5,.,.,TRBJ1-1,TGTGCCAGCAGCTTGGAGGGGGGCAAGGGCACTGAAGCTTTCTTT,CASSLEGGKGTEAFF
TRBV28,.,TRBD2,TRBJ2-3,TGTGCCAGCAGTCCGCCGCGCCGACTAGCGGGAGCTGGAGATACGCAGTATTTT,CASSPPRRLAGAGDTQYF
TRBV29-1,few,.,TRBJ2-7,TGCAGCGTTGAATGGCCTCGCGGAGGCGAAGGCTACGAGCAGTACTTC,CSVEWPRGGEGYEQYF
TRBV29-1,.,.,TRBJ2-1,TGCAGCGTTGTTAGTCTGTCGACTAATAATGAGCAGTTCTTC,CSVVSLSTNNEQFF
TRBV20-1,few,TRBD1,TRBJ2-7,TGCAGTGCCAAGGCACCGGGACAGGGGGTCCACGAGCAGTACTTC,CSAKAPGQGVHEQYF
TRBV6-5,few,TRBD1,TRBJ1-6,TGTGCCAGCAGAACCGGGACAGGGGTTTCACCCCTCCACTTT,CASRTGTGVSPLHF
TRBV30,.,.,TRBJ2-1,TGTGCCTGGACAACTGCTACTCTCCCATACAATGAGCAGTTCTTC,CAWTTATLPYNEQFF
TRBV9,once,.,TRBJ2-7,TGTGTCAGCAGCGTAGATGGCAGCAGCTCCTACGAGCAGTACTTC,CVSSVDGSSSYEQYF
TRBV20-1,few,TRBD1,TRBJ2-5,TGCAGTGCTAGAGGGCGGCAGGGGGCCCAAGAGACCCAGTACTTC,CSARGRQGAQETQYF
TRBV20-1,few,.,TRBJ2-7,TGCAGTGCTCGGGGTAACGAGCAGTACTTC,CSARGNEQYF
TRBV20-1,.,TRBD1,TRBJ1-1,TGCAGTGCAACCCGCCGGGACAGGGAGGTTGAAGCTTTCTTT,CSATRRDREVEAFF
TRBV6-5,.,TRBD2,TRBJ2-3,TGTGCCAGCAGCCGAAGCGGGAGAGGTGATACGCAGTATTTT,CASSRSGRGDTQYF
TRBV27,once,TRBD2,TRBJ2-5,TGTGCCAGCAGTGGGAGGGAGCAAGAGACCCAGTACTTC,CASSGREQETQYF
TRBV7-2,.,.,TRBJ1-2,TGTGCCAGCAGCCCTTTCGGGTCCGGTAAATTCGCTAACTATGGCTACACCTTC,CASSPFGSGKFANYGYTF